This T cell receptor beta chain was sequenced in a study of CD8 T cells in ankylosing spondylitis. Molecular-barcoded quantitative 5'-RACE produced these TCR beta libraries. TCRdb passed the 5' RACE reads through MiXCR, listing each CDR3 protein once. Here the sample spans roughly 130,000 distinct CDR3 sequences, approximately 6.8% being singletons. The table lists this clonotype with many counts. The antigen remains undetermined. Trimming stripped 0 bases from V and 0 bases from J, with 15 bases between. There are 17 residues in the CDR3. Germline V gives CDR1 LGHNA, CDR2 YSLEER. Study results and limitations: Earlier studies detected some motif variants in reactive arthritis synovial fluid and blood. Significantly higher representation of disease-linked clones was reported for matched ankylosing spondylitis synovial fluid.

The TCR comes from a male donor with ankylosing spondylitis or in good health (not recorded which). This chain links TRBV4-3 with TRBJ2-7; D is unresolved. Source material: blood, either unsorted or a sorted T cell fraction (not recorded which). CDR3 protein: CASSQDLLGISSYEQYF. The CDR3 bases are TGCGCCAGCAGCCAAGACTTGCTGGGAATCAGCTCCTACGAGCAGTACTTC.